This paragraph reports one TCR beta chain. The CDR3 consists of 18 residues. V shed 2 bases, J shed 0 bases, and the junction held 6 bases outside the gene matches. In germline, CDR1 is SGHVS, CDR2 FNYEAQ. This specimen belongs to a study of T cell repertoires in cytomegalovirus infection. Study-level information: Matching HLA type and CMV infection were both indicated by public TCR beta signatures.

From the reads, TCRdb called clonotypes with MiXCR, one entry per CDR3 protein. Of around 170,000 distinct CDR3 sequences listed, roughly 18% were seen once; the top ten hold roughly 20%. This sequence originates from a human donor in good health (CMV status not recorded). Some clones in this sample may be carry-over from other donors' samples. The sequenced material came from CD8+ T cells from PBMCs. V gene TRBV7-6 combines with J gene TRBJ1-6, with TRBD1 matching over 8 bases. The CDR3 reads CASSLKQGGSSYNSPLHF. CDR3 coding DNA: TGTGCCAGCAGCTTAAAACAGGGGGGTAGCTCCTATAATTCACCCCTCCACTTT.